This T cell receptor (beta chain) appears in the sequencing data of a study of blood T cell repertoires in COVID-19. Overall study: Samples came from the United States, Italy and Spain, spanning acute and convalescent COVID-19. In each case, the material was cDNA or gDNA derived from T cells, B-cell-depleted T cells, or PBMCs.

Germline V gives CDR1 SGHTA, CDR2 FQGNSA. The CDR3 is 15 amino acids. V was pared by 1 base and J by 4 bases, with 13 bases between. In the study's own analysis: By means of reference gene primer amplification, nucleated cell counts were estimated. Libraries were prepared by immunoSEQ multiplex PCR; TCRdb keeps only in-frame clonotypes and omits some of them. Clone size and V and J calls were adopted from that table, with D and trimming inferred from the DNA. The sample has just over 95,000 clones; approximately 90% are singletons. What was sequenced was peripheral blood. J is TRBJ1-2 and V is TRBV7-2; D possibly corresponds to TRBD1 (5 bases). The receptor's source is a man aged 60-69 years with acute or convalescent COVID-19. CDR3 amino acids: CASSLVQGGIYGYTF. The CDR3 DNA is TGTGCCAGCAGCTTAGTCCAGGGAGGAATCTATGGCTACACCTTC.